The clone carrying this T cell receptor (beta chain) was observed at least ten times. Arm-PCR of CDR3 regions with iRepertoire HTBI primers generated TCR beta libraries. Original processing methods: The samples yielded roughly 60 TRBV and 14 TRBJ segments. TCRdb analysed the multiplex PCR reads with MiXCR anew, one entry per CDR3 protein. TCRdb, not the authors, supplied the V and J calls. The profile covers hundreds of thousands of distinct CDR3 sequences, with approximately 23% appearing a single time and around 13% taken by the ten largest. These data originate in a study of regulatory T cells in long-lasting Graves disease. Overall study: A definition of persistent Graves' disease required over 5 years of antithyroid drugs plus positive TSH receptor antibodies.

CDR3 length: 13 residues. Trimming pared 9 bases from V and 8 bases from J, leaving 18 bases between. Germline lookup yields CDR1 KGHDR and CDR2 SFDVKD. The time point: persistent/refractory GD, antithyroid drugs over 5 years with positive TRAb. PBMC-derived RNA was used for the TCR library. The sequence derives from a female donor with Graves disease. This sample comprised peripheral blood mononuclear cells (PBMCs), obtained when the disease was refractory, from a patient treated with antithyroid drugs. J is TRBJ1-2 and V is TRBV24-1; a possible D gene is TRBD1 (5 bases). CDR3 residues: CATGDGPQDGYTF. The CDR3 DNA follows: TGTGCCACCGGGGACGGGCCACAAGACGGCTACACCTTC.